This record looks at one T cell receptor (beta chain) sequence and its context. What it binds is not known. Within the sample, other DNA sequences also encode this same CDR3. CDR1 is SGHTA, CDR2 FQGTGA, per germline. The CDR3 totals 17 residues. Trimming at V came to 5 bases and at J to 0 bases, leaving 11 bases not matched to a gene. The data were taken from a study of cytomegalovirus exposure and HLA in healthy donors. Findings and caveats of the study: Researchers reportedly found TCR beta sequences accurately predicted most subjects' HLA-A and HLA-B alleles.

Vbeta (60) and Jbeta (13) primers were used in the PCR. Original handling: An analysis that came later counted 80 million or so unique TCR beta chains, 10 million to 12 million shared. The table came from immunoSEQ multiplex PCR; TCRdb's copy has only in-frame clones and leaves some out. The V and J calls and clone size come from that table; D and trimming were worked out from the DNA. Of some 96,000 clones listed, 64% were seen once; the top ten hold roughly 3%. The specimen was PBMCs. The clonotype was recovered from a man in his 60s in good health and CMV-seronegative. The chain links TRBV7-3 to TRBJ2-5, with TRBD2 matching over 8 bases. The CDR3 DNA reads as TGTGCCAGCAGCCTGACCTCCGGGACTAGATACCAAGAGACCCAGTACTTC. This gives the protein CASSLTSGTRYQETQYF.